The 26 T cell receptor beta chains reported below all come from one sample, sequenced in a study of neurological immune-mediated disorders. One entry per CDR3 protein results from TCRdb running MiXCR on the 5' RACE reads. This repertoire shows 55,000 to 65,000 distinct CDR3 sequences, roughly 10% found once; its top ten account for approximately 12%. Time point in this sample: longitudinal time-point 2. The specimen sequenced was PBMCs. These receptors all stem from a man aged 25-40 years in good health.

This clonotype was seen many times. V gene TRBV20-1 combines with J gene TRBJ1-5; tentative D call: TRBD1 (5 bases). Looked up from germline, CDR1 is DFQATT and CDR2 is SNEGSKA (reference sequence). The CDR3 loop spans 17 amino acids. The V end lost 6 bases, the J end lost 0 bases, and 21 bases lay between the germline ends. The CDR3, as DNA: TGCAGTGCCATAGAGCACGGGTTGGGACCTAGCAATCAGCCCCAGCATTTT. Amino acids: CSAIEHGLGPSNQPQHF.

This clonotype was counted ten times or more. The chain is built from TRBV5-1 and TRBJ1-6; the match to TRBD1 covers 7 bases. Trimming cost V 5 bases and J 5 bases; bases outside gene matches: 4. There are 14 residues in the CDR3. Germline V gene lookup returns CDR1 SGHRS and CDR2 YFSETQ. The CDR3 DNA reads TGCGCCAGCAGTGGGACAGTCGATAATTCACCCCTCCACTTT. Translation: CASSGTVDNSPLHF.

This clonotype has ten or more counts. The chain combines TRBV11-2 with TRBJ2-7, with TRBD2 as a possible D gene (6 bases). Trimming removed 2 bases from V and 4 bases from J, with 12 bases in between. CDR1 and CDR2 from the germline V gene are SGHAT and FQNNGV. The CDR3 covers 14 residues. The CDR3: CASSLIPGTYEQYF. As DNA, the CDR3 is TGTGCCAGCAGCTTAATCCCAGGGACTTACGAGCAGTACTTC.

This clonotype was recorded many times. The chain uses TRBV20-1 and TRBJ2-7, with unresolved D. The germline V and J ends were trimmed by 3 bases and 2 bases, with 5 bases remaining between them. The CDR3 length is 11 residues. Germline CDR1 is DFQATT and CDR2 is SNEGSKA (reference sequence). Here the CDR3 reads CSASEAYEQYF. The CDR3 DNA follows: TGCAGTGCTAGTGAGGCCTACGAGCAGTACTTC.

At least ten counts were recorded for this clonotype. The J gene is TRBJ2-7, the V gene TRBV25-1; either TRBD1 or TRBD2 may fit D (5 bases each). Looked up from germline, CDR1 is MGHDK and CDR2 is SYGVNS. V was trimmed by 2 bases and J by 6 bases, leaving 5 bases between them. There are 11 residues in the CDR3. CDR3 in amino acids: CASSEGGEQYF. DNA for the CDR3: TGTGCCAGCAGTGAAGGGGGCGAGCAGTACTTC.

This clonotype was picked up many times. The rearrangement uses TRBV27 and TRBJ2-7, with 11 bases lining up with TRBD2. Germline V gene sequence: CDR1 MNHEY, CDR2 SMNVEV (reference sequence). V was pared by 6 bases and J by 4 bases, with 5 bases of the junction left unmatched. The CDR3 has 14 amino acids. The CDR3 protein is CASRLAGGPYEQYF. CDR3 nucleotides: TGTGCCAGCAGATTAGCGGGAGGGCCTTACGAGCAGTACTTC.

This clonotype was seen a handful of times. The chain has TRBV18 and TRBJ1-6, with a weak D call TRBD1 (6 bases). Trimming cost V 3 bases and J 14 bases, with 17 bases left between them. From germline, CDR1 is KGHSH and CDR2 LQKENI. The CDR3 loop spans 14 amino acids. Written as DNA, the CDR3 is TGTGCCAGCTCACCTCAGGGGTATCAATTCACCCTCCACTTT. Amino acids: CASSPQGYQFTLHF.

This clonotype was seen many times. The chain links TRBV11-2 to TRBJ2-3, with D possibly TRBD1 on 5 matching bases. The ends were cut back, 1 base at V and 3 bases at J, with 11 bases in the middle. Germline CDR1 and CDR2: SGHAT and FQNNGV. This CDR3 region has 15 residues. CDR3 sequence: CASSLVGRETDTQYF. CDR3 sequence (DNA): TGTGCCAGCAGCTTAGTTGGCAGGGAAACAGATACGCAGTATTTT.

At least ten counts were recorded for this clonotype. This rearrangement joins TRBV7-9 to TRBJ2-7; D tentatively fits TRBD1 or TRBD2 (5 bases each). CDR3 length: 14 residues. The germline V and J ends were trimmed by 0 bases and 5 bases, with 11 bases remaining between them. The germline V gene has CDR1 SEHNR and CDR2 FQNEAQ (reference sequence). CDR3 nucleotide sequence: TGTGCCAGCAGCTTAGCGCTCGGGGCCCACGAGCAGTACTTC. Translated, it gives CASSLALGAHEQYF.

This clonotype was observed many times. The V and J genes are TRBV15 and TRBJ2-3, with no clear D. Germline loops: CDR1 LNHNV, CDR2 YYDKDF (reference sequence). V was clipped by 4 bases and J by 4 bases, with 15 bases between them. This CDR3 spans 15 amino acids. CDR3 nucleotides: TGTGCCACCAGCACATACTCCTCATCTTCAGATACGCAGTATTTT. This encodes CATSTYSSSSDTQYF.

This clonotype was picked up many times. The genes are TRBV12-3 or TRBV12-4 and TRBJ2-3; a weak D match, TRBD1 (6 bases). CDR3 length equals 15 residues. V was trimmed by 7 bases and J by 2 bases, leaving 16 bases between them. The CDR3 region is CASKRQGDNTDTQYF. CDR3 nucleotide sequence: TGTGCCAGCAAAAGGCAAGGGGACAACACAGATACGCAGTATTTT.

Ten or more counts support this clonotype. The chain links TRBV20-1 to TRBJ2-7; perhaps D is TRBD1 or TRBD2 (6 bases each). V was clipped by 0 bases and J by 0 bases, with 12 bases between them. The CDR3 length is 15 residues. Germline lookup yields CDR1 DFQATT and CDR2 SNEGSKA (reference sequence). The CDR3 coding sequence is TGCAGTGCTAGAGACCAAGGGGGAGGCTCCTACGAGCAGTACTTC. Translated: CSARDQGGGSYEQYF.

This clonotype was counted ten times or more. This chain links TRBV29-1 with TRBJ1-2; no definite D call. This CDR3 has 17 residues. Trimming stripped 1 base from V and 0 bases from J, with 18 bases between. CDR1 SQVTM and CDR2 ANQGSEA come from the germline V gene. The DNA for the CDR3 is TGCAGCGTTGAAGGTATTATCGCTGACTCAGCTAACTATGGCTACACCTTC. Translating gives CSVEGIIADSANYGYTF.

This clonotype was counted once. Just one base apart from a much larger clone, this may be a read error. The rearrangement uses TRBV18 and TRBJ2-1, with D tentatively TRBD1 or TRBD2 (5 bases each). CDR3 length: 15 residues. Germline V gene lookup returns CDR1 KGHSH and CDR2 LQKENI. In DNA, the CDR3 is TGTGCCATCTCACCACGGGGCCAGGGATACAATGAGCAGTTCTTC. Translation: CAISPRGQGYNEQFF.

This clonotype was recorded many times. The gene calls are TRBV5-1 and TRBJ2-1; TRBD2 aligns across 9 bases. The CDR3 consists of 15 residues. Trimming took 1 base from V and 9 from J; bases not matched to a gene: 8. Germline loops: CDR1 SGHRS, CDR2 YFSETQ. This chain's CDR3 is CASSLSGTSSGEQFF. As DNA, the CDR3 is TGCGCCAGCAGCTTGAGTGGGACTAGCTCTGGTGAGCAGTTCTTC.

A note on this clonotype: Likely a read error: the CDR3 ends without its conserved phenylalanine or tryptophan. The CDR3 DNA reads as TGCGCCAGCAGCTGGGGGACGGGATACGAGCAGTACTGC. Its translation is CASSWGTGYEQYC. The chain employs TRBV5-1 and TRBJ2-7; tentatively, D is TRBD1 or TRBD2 (5 bases each). The CDR3 is made up of 13 amino acids. Trimming removed 3 bases from V and 4 bases from J, with 11 bases in between. CDR1 and CDR2 from the germline V gene are SGHRS and YFSETQ.

This clonotype was counted many times. This chain joins TRBV18 and TRBJ2-7; D unresolved. Deletions cut 2 bases from V and 1 base from J, with 18 bases between. CDR1 is KGHSH and CDR2 is LQKENI in the germline V gene. CDR3 length: 17 residues. CDR3 in amino acids: CASSPGSEYSISYEQYF. The CDR3 DNA is TGTGCCAGCTCACCAGGCTCGGAGTATTCCATATCCTACGAGCAGTACTTC.

This clonotype was seen ten or more times. The rearrangement links TRBV7-8 to TRBJ2-7, with a weak D call TRBD2 (6 bases). V was clipped by 0 bases and J by 0 bases, with 18 bases between them. Germline V CDR1 and CDR2: SGHVS, FQNEAQ. The CDR3 consists of 18 residues. The CDR3 DNA reads as TGTGCCAGCAGCTTAGCGCTCGCGGCGGGGAGGAGCTCCTACGAGCAGTACTTC. Translation gives CASSLALAAGRSSYEQYF.

This clonotype was counted many times. The chain recombines TRBV5-1 with TRBJ2-1, with D possibly being TRBD2 (5 bases). In germline, CDR1 is SGHRS, CDR2 YFSETQ. V lost 1 base to trimming and J lost 7 bases, with 9 bases between them. The CDR3 runs 13 residues. The CDR3 sequence is CASSLRGINEQFF. CDR3 DNA sequence: TGCGCCAGCAGCTTGCGAGGGATAAATGAGCAGTTCTTC.

This clonotype was detected ten times or more. V usage is TRBV28 and J usage is TRBJ2-4; TRBD2 agrees at 8 bases. This CDR3 spans 15 amino acids. CDR1 is MDHEN and CDR2 is SYDVKM in the germline V gene. V shed 7 bases, J shed 0 bases, and the junction held 5 bases outside the gene matches. The CDR3 DNA reads TGTGCCAGCACCGCGGGGGGCCTAGCCAAAAACATTCAGTACTTC. Encoded protein: CASTAGGLAKNIQYF.

This clonotype was detected ten times or more. The gene calls are TRBV7-2 and TRBJ2-1; TRBD2 matches at 13 bases. With 5 bases clipped from V and 1 base from J, the junction kept 8 bases outside the gene matches. Per germline, CDR1 SGHTA and CDR2 FQGNSA. This CDR3 is 18 amino acids long. CDR3 DNA sequence: TGTGCCAGCAGCCCCGGACTAGCGGGAGCCGGGTCCTACAATGAGCAGTTCTTC. Protein sequence: CASSPGLAGAGSYNEQFF.

This clonotype was seen at least ten times. The chain carries TRBV12-3 or TRBV12-4 and TRBJ1-5; 9 bases fit TRBD1. CDR3 length equals 16 residues. Trimming at V came to 5 bases and at J to 4 bases, leaving 9 bases not matched to a gene. The CDR3 DNA sequence: TGTGCCAGCAGTAACTTGGGACAGGGCGGTAATCAGCCCCAGCATTTT. It yields the protein CASSNLGQGGNQPQHF.

This clonotype was counted at least ten times. J is TRBJ2-7 and V is TRBV5-6; D ambiguous. The CDR3 has 14 residues. Looked up from germline, CDR1 is SGHDT and CDR2 is YYEEEE. V was pared by 3 bases and J by 5 bases, with 15 bases between. CDR3 protein: CASSSLLRPHEQYF. In DNA form, the CDR3 reads TGTGCCAGCAGCTCGCTACTACGTCCCCACGAGCAGTACTTC.

This clonotype was counted ten times or more. The rearrangement uses TRBV9 and TRBJ2-5; D is uncertain. Germline loops: CDR1 SGDLS, CDR2 YYNGEE. Trimming removed 0 bases from V and 5 bases from J, with 5 bases in between. This CDR3 is 12 amino acids long. The CDR3 sequence is CASSVGSETQYF. CDR3 nucleotide sequence: TGTGCCAGCAGCGTAGGGAGCGAGACCCAGTACTTC.

The count of this clonotype is one. The chain couples TRBV27 to TRBJ2-7; 9 bases map to TRBD2. Germline V lookup: CDR1 MNHEY, CDR2 SMNVEV (reference sequence). The CDR3 is made up of 16 amino acids. Trimming at V came to 5 bases and at J to 3 bases, leaving 11 bases not matched to a gene. CDR3 in DNA: TGTGCCAGCAGTGGACTAGCGACCCAGGGGCACTACGAGCAGTACTTC. Translated, it gives CASSGLATQGHYEQYF.

This clonotype was counted many times. The V call is TRBV7-8, the J call TRBJ1-3; 7 nucleotides match TRBD1. CDR3 size: 17 residues. Losses at the gene ends were 3 bases for V and 4 bases for J; bases not matched to a gene: 12. CDR1 and CDR2 from the germline V gene are SGHVS and FQNEAQ. In nucleotides, the CDR3 is TGTGCCAGCAGCTTTAGGGGGCTCGGGGTCTCGGGAAACACCATATATTTT. Translation gives CASSFRGLGVSGNTIYF.